This is a list of T cell receptor beta chains from one sample in a study of blood T cell repertoires in COVID-19. Assay used: immunoSEQ multiplex PCR; TCRdb lists only in-frame clones, some missing. The sample has a few hundred thousand clones, around 87% seen once. Sequenced: peripheral blood. These receptors came from a woman in her twenties or thirties with COVID-19, enrolled during active disease. Both conserved end residues are part of each CDR3. Rows may omit the clone size; those that give it use once, few, many or a size class.

abundance,j_gene,v_gene,CDR3aa
-,TRBJ2-7,TRBV30,CAWSVVRAHEQYF
-,TRBJ1-1,TRBV6-5,CASSLTGLSKSEAFF
-,TRBJ2-3,TRBV24-1,CATSGARSSTDTQYF
-,TRBJ1-2,TRBV6-5,CASRPRDRLSYGYTF
-,TRBJ2-3,TRBV9,CASSEGGLANTDTQYF
-,TRBJ2-1,TRBV4-1,CASSHPGTGNTLDEQFF
-,TRBJ2-2,TRBV2,CAGLAGVNTGELFF
-,TRBJ2-7,TRBV24-1,CATSDGSGPEQYF
-,TRBJ1-1,TRBV6-6,CASSYSETGGPEAFF
once,TRBJ2-3,TRBV24-1,CATSDSGQGVLTDTQYF
-,TRBJ2-2,TRBV7-8,CASRVLQGEGTGELFF
-,TRBJ1-1,TRBV11-2,CATGNTEAFF
-,TRBJ2-6,TRBV5-1,CASSLGGAGANVLTF
few,TRBJ1-3,TRBV18,CASSPDRSGNTIYF
-,TRBJ1-1,TRBV7-3,CASSLTTGVTEAFF
-,TRBJ2-5,TRBV5-5,CASSQGQAQETQYF
-,TRBJ1-2,TRBV24-1,CATSDFRINYGYTF
-,TRBJ1-5,TRBV5-1,CASSLAGSGNQPQHF
-,TRBJ2-1,TRBV4-2,CASSPRQGISYNEQFF
-,TRBJ2-7,TRBV27,CASSAGTGAFTYEQYF
-,TRBJ1-1,TRBV11-3,CASSRTGNTEAFF
-,TRBJ2-7,TRBV28,CASHSLTGGRSYEQYF
-,TRBJ2-1,TRBV7-3,CASSPHTSVYEQFF
-,TRBJ2-5,TRBV5-1,CASSLGTSMETQYF
-,TRBJ1-1,TRBV5-1,CASAREGDTEAFF
few,TRBJ1-3,TRBV30,CAWSVSFSGNTIYF
-,TRBJ1-3,TRBV5-1,CASSLGGPEIGNTIYF
once,TRBJ2-2,TRBV20-1,CSASSSSTGELFF
-,TRBJ1-3,TRBV7-9,CASSLGQGNTIYF
-,TRBJ2-1,TRBV11-3,CASSSGLASYNEQFF
-,TRBJ2-5,TRBV6-5,CASSYSRGQETQYF
-,TRBJ2-2,TRBV30,CALDRGMGAGELFF
-,TRBJ2-2,TRBV30,CAWSSPYVDGELFF
-,TRBJ2-3,TRBV4-3,CASSQRTSGRPTDTQYF
-,TRBJ1-5,TRBV19,CASSMSPDYSNQPQHF
-,TRBJ1-5,TRBV14,CASSQDGRVIGNQPQHF
-,TRBJ1-3,TRBV27,CASSPRWGVGNTIYF
-,TRBJ2-1,TRBV3-1/TRBV3-2,CASSLTSGESHEQFF
-,TRBJ2-1,TRBV2,CASSPPTNEQFF
-,TRBJ2-1,TRBV29-1,CSGSNGGDEQFF
-,TRBJ1-1,TRBV5-5,CASSGGQGGTEAFF
-,TRBJ2-5,TRBV6-6,CASLSPGETQYF
-,TRBJ2-2,TRBV12-5,CASGLSFGPGELFF
-,TRBJ2-7,TRBV6-5,CASEGGAYEQYF
-,TRBJ1-1,TRBV19,CATKVGQADTEAFF
-,TRBJ2-7,TRBV11-2,CASSLVGGTNLPDEQYF
many,TRBJ2-7,TRBV3-1/TRBV3-2,CASSQDDREVTEQYF
-,TRBJ2-6,TRBV5-1,CASSLGTVSGANVLTF
-,TRBJ2-7,TRBV2,CASTRTHPNYEQYF
-,TRBJ2-3,TRBV10-2,CASSESQGSTDTQYF
-,TRBJ1-6,TRBV2,CASSAPTGSNNSPLHF
-,TRBJ2-3,TRBV18,CASSPPRGLAGDTQYF
-,TRBJ1-6,TRBV28,CASRIRGLYNSPLHF
-,TRBJ1-1,TRBV4-1,CASSPGPGTEAFF
-,TRBJ2-1,TRBV4-3,CASSQEPRGHEQFF
-,TRBJ1-2,TRBV15,CATSTLQEGDGYTF
-,TRBJ1-5,TRBV24-1,CATSDPQGRKQPQHF
-,TRBJ1-1,TRBV15,CATSRDDRGRGPEAFF
once,TRBJ2-3,TRBV7-3,CASSLLGLAGTDTQYF